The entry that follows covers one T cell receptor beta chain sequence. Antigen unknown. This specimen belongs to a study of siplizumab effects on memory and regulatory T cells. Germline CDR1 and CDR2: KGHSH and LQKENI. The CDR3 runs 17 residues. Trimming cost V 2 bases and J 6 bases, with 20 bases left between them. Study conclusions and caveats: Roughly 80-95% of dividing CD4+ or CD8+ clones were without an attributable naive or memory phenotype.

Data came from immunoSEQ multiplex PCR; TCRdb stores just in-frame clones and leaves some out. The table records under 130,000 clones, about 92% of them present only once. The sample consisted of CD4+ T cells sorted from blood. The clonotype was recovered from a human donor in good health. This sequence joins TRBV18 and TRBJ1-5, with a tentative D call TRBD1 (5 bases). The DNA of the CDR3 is TGTGCCAGCTCACCAATGATGGGGACGGGTGGCTTTCAGCCCCAGCATTTT. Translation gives CASSPMMGTGGFQPQHF.